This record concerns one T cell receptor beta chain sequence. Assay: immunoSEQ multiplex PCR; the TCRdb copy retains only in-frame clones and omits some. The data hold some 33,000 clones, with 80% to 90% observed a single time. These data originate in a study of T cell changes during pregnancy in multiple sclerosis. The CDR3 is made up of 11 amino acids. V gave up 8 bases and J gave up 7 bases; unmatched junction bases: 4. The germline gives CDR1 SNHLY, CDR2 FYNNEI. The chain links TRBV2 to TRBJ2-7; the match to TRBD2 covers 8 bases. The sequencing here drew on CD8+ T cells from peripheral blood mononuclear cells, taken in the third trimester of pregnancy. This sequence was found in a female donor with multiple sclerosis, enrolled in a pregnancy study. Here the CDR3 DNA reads TGTGCCAGCGGGGGCGGGAGGGAGCAGTACTTC. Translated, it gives CASGGGREQYF.